The clone carrying this T cell receptor beta chain occurred once. The ends were cut back, 0 bases at V and 3 bases at J, with 10 bases in the middle. CDR1 is SGHNT, CDR2 YYREEE, per germline (reference sequence). The CDR3 has 14 amino acids. The record originates from a study of OX40 agonist ivuxolimab in advanced cancers. Clones were sequenced by immunoSEQ multiplex PCR, and TCRdb holds only the in-frame ones, with some missing. The sample yields fewer than 55,000 clones, just under 90% seen once. The specimen comprised CD4+ or CD8+ T cells sorted from blood, sampled in a trial of the OX40 agonist ivuxolimab. The chain employs TRBV5-4 and TRBJ2-7, with D possibly TRBD1 on 6 matching bases. The sequence came from an adult with an advanced solid tumor such as melanoma, head and neck, liver or kidney cancer. CDR3 nucleotides: TGTGCCAGCAGCTTGGGGTCAGGGGACTACGAGCAGTACTTC. Its translation: CASSLGSGDYEQYF.